This paragraph covers one TCR beta chain sequence. The antigen remains undetermined. The record originates from a study of blood T cells in healthy people across ages. Overall study findings and caveats: Calculation of diversity from one million T cells yielded estimates considered to be underestimates. When set beside aged donors, long-lived donors presented more naive CD4+ cells and higher diversity.

V lost 1 base, J lost 7 bases, and 25 bases lay in between. The CDR3 spans 17 residues. From germline, CDR1 is DFQATT and CDR2 SNEGSKA (reference sequence). Through a sample-barcoded 5' primer and a J-beta primer mix, a second PCR was run for roughly 6 to 12 cycles. A template-switch adaptor that had 12 random nucleotides put a tag on each cDNA molecule. One entry per CDR3 protein, called by TCRdb with MiXCR from the 5' RACE reads. The data show about 670,000 distinct CDR3 sequences, 35% to 50% seen once. Each donor's blood draw was around 9.1 milliliters of peripheral blood. The TCR sequence derives from a man older than 75 in good health. Source material: blood. J is TRBJ2-5 and V is TRBV20-1; D might be TRBD1 (6 bases). The CDR3 sequence is CSARVAPGRGDKGTQYF. CDR3 coding DNA: TGCAGTGCTAGAGTTGCCCCGGGCAGGGGCGACAAGGGGACCCAGTACTTC.